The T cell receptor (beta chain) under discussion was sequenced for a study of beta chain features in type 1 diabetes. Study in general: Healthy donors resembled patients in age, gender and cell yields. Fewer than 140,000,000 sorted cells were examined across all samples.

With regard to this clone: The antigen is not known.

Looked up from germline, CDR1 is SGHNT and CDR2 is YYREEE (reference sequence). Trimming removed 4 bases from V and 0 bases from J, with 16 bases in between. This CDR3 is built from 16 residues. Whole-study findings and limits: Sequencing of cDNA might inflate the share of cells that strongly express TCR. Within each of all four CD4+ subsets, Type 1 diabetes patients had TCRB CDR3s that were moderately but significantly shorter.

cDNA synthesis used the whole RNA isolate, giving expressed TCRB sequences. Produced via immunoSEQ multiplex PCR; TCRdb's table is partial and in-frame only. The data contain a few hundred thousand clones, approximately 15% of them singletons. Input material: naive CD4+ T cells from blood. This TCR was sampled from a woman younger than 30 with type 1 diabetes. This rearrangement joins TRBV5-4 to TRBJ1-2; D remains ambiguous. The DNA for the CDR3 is TGTGCCAGCAGCCTACCTAGTCCTTCAGCTAACTATGGCTACACCTTC. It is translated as CASSLPSPSANYGYTF.